The 20 T cell receptor beta chains in this list originate from one sample, sequenced in a study of tumor and adjacent non-tumor tissue in lung cancer. The library came from three nested PCR rounds adapted from ARM-PCR protocols. TCRdb re-analysed the multiplex PCR reads in MiXCR, keeping a single row per CDR3 protein. The sample lists tens of thousands of distinct CDR3 sequences; just under 60% were seen once. The template was RNA from unsorted bulk tissue. The sample was lung tumor tissue. The receptors stem from a man aged 45-65 years with non-small cell lung cancer.

With regard to this clonotype: Compared with germline, one end of the junction differs, possibly owing to a read error. Here the CDR3 reads CASSLDLGAGTTLIF. The CDR3 nucleotides read TGCGCCAGCAGCTTGGACTTGGGGGCCGGGACGACGCTGATTTTT. The genes are TRBV7-9 and TRBJ1-4, with D perhaps matching TRBD1 (6 bases). Germline CDR1 and CDR2: SEHNR and FQNEAQ (reference sequence). The CDR3 length is 15 residues.

For this clonotype: A much larger clone lies one base from this, so it may be a read error. CDR3 bases: TGTGCCTGCAGCCCTGCCCCGGGACAGGGGAGCTATGGCTACACCTTC. Protein sequence: CACSPAPGQGSYGYTF. The chain combines TRBV5-4 with TRBJ1-2; 10 bases line up with TRBD1. This CDR3 is built from 16 residues. The germline gives CDR1 SGHNT, CDR2 YYREEE (reference sequence).

To note about this clonotype: The CDR3 end shows no conserved phenylalanine or tryptophan, and so a read error is likely. The chain has TRBV4-2 and TRBJ1-1, with D perhaps TRBD1 (5 bases). The CDR3 is made up of 14 amino acids. CDR1 and CDR2 from the germline V gene are LGHNA and YNFKEQ. The CDR3 loop is CSSSQDTPGGSAFS. The CDR3 bases are TGTTCCAGCAGCCAAGACACACCGGGGGGGTCAGCTTTCTCT.

The rearrangement joins TRBV20-1 to TRBJ1-1; TRBD1 is a possible D gene (5 bases). The CDR3 sequence is 14 residues long. Trimming took off 7 bases at V and 0 bases at J, with 15 bases between the two ends. Looked up from germline, CDR1 is DFQATT and CDR2 is SNEGSKA (reference sequence). The CDR3 is CSVHTGQLNTEAFF. The CDR3 nucleotides read TGCAGTGTCCACACGGGGCAGCTGAACACTGAAGCTTTCTTT.

Notes on this clonotype: This could be a read error, since a much larger clone is one nucleotide away. This sequence joins TRBV4-1 and TRBJ1-6; 7 bases are a match to TRBD1. The CDR3 runs to 15 residues. V was clipped by 1 base and J by 5 bases; unmatched bases: 2. Looked up from germline, CDR1 is MGHRA and CDR2 is YSYEKL. CDR3 coding DNA: TGCGCCAGCAGCCAAGGGGGACAGAATAATTCACCCCTCCACTTT. Encoded protein: CASSQGGQNNSPLHF.

Concerning this clonotype itself: Without the conserved terminal phenylalanine or tryptophan, this CDR3 likely stems from a read error. This rearrangement joins TRBV4-1 to TRBJ2-2, with D unclear. This CDR3 has 12 amino acids. The V gene's germline CDR1 is MGHRA and CDR2 YSYEKL. Here the CDR3 DNA reads TGCGCCAGTAGCCCTAGGTTAGGGGAGCTGTTTTAT. Protein: CASSPRLGELFY.

This clonotype was counted many times. The V and J genes are TRBV6-5 and TRBJ2-1; D not resolved. Between the trimmed V and J ends, which lost 3 bases and 5 bases, there was a span of 8 bases. This CDR3 has 13 amino acids. Germline CDR1 and CDR2: MNHEY and SVGAGI. This CDR3 is CASSYERNNEQFF. The CDR3 bases are TGTGCCAGCAGTTATGAGCGTAACAATGAGCAGTTCTTC.

A remark on this clonotype: This clone may be a read error of a much larger clone one base away. The chain recombines TRBV29-1 with TRBJ1-1, with D unclear. Germline CDR1 is SQVTM and CDR2 is ANQGSEA. The CDR3 length is 13 residues. The CDR3 here is CSVGPGLNIEAFF. The CDR3 DNA reads as TGCAGCGTTGGGCCAGGACTCAACATTGAAGCTTTCTTT.

This clonotype was counted a few times. The chain combines TRBV12-3 or TRBV12-4 with TRBJ2-1, with D perhaps TRBD2 (6 bases). V lost 6 bases and J 1 base, leaving 16 bases between the germline ends. The CDR3 is made up of 16 amino acids. The CDR3 bases are TGTGCCAGCAGCAGTCAGGGACTTAGATCCTACAATGAGCAGTTCTTC. The encoded protein is CASSSQGLRSYNEQFF.

The chain combines TRBV11-3 with TRBJ2-1; 7 positions match TRBD2. The germline V gene encodes CDR1 SGHNT and CDR2 YENEEA. CDR3 size: 15 residues. V lost 5 bases and J lost 9; bases outside the gene matches: 13. The DNA of the CDR3 is TGTGCCAGCAGCATAGCGGGCCTGGCTGTCAGTGAGCAGTTCTTC. Its translation: CASSIAGLAVSEQFF. Using reference TRBV11-3 and TRBJ2-1 for the parts outside the CDR3, the full variable domain is EAGVVQSPRYKIIEKKQPVAFWCNPISGHNTLYWYLQNLGQGPELLIRYENEEAVDDSQLPKDRFSAERLKGVDSTLKIQPAELGDSAVYLCASSIAGLAVSEQFFGPGTRLTVL.

This clonotype showed up many times. The J gene is TRBJ2-6, the V gene TRBV6-5; a weak D match, TRBD2 (6 bases). With 6 bases removed from V and 1 base from J, the gap between germline ends came to 13 bases. Germline-derived CDR1 and CDR2 are MNHEY and SVGAGI. The CDR3 is 16 amino acids. The CDR3 DNA reads TGTGCCAGCAGCAAAGAGGCGGGATCTGGGGCCAACGTCCTGACTTTC. This codes for CASSKEAGSGANVLTF.

Concerning this clonotype: A much larger clone differs by one base, so this may be a read error. The chain has TRBV12-3 or TRBV12-4 and TRBJ2-7; 13 bases line up with TRBD2. The CDR3 runs to 16 residues. The CDR3: CVSSQGLAGISYEQYF. The CDR3 DNA sequence: TGTGTCAGCAGTCAGGGACTAGCGGGGATCTCCTACGAGCAGTACTTC.

Notes on this clonotype: It is likely a read error, because the conserved phenylalanine at the end of the CDR3 is missing. The chain combines TRBV4-1 with TRBJ1-5; 11 bases are a match to TRBD1. The J call may be wrong; the DNA end is better matched by TRBJ2-3. CDR1 is MGHRA, CDR2 YSYEKL, per germline. The CDR3 consists of 15 residues. CDR3 loop: CASSQRTGGFKPQYS. The CDR3 DNA reads as TGCGCCAGCAGTCAACGGACAGGGGGCTTTAAGCCCCAGTATTCT.

The chain uses TRBV4-1 and TRBJ1-5; perhaps TRBD1 as D (6 bases). CDR1 and CDR2 (germline): MGHRA, YSYEKL. V was shortened by 1 base and J by 9 bases, with 16 bases between the two germline ends. The CDR3 extends over 15 amino acids. Written as DNA, the CDR3 is TGCGCCAGCAGCCAAGTGGAACAGGGACATCGGCCCCAGCATTTT. Translating gives CASSQVEQGHRPQHF.

This clonotype came up many times. This rearrangement joins TRBV5-1 to TRBJ2-6; D is unresolved. The CDR3 runs 17 residues. V was shortened by 1 base and J by 0 bases, with 11 bases between the two germline ends. Germline loops: CDR1 SGHRS, CDR2 YFSETQ. The CDR3 loop reads CASSLSTVLSGANVLTF. The CDR3 bases are TGCGCCAGCAGCTTGTCTACGGTCCTCTCTGGGGCCAACGTCCTGACTTTC.

Regarding this clonotype: A single base separates this from a much larger clone, so it may be a read error. The chain has TRBV2 and TRBJ2-3; D is perhaps TRBD2 (6 bases). V was trimmed by 10 bases and J by 4 bases, leaving 15 bases between them. The CDR3 consists of 13 residues. From germline, CDR1 is SNHLY and CDR2 FYNNEI. In nucleotides, the CDR3 is TGTGCCATCAAAGGCAGGGAGGCAGATACGCAGTATTTT. This gives the protein CAIKGREADTQYF.

The J gene is TRBJ2-5, the V gene TRBV7-9; weak D call: TRBD2 (6 bases). This CDR3 has 13 amino acids. CDR1 SEHNR and CDR2 FQNEAQ come from the germline V gene (reference sequence). V lost 3 bases and J 3 bases, leaving 8 bases between the germline ends. CDR3 DNA: TGTGCCAGCAGCTTGTCGGGGGAAGAGACCCAGTACTTC. Its translation: CASSLSGEETQYF. Combining the CDR3 with reference TRBV7-9 and TRBJ2-5 gives the whole variable domain DTGVSQNPRHKITKRGQNVTFRCDPISEHNRLYWYRQTLGQGPEFLTYFQNEAQLEKSRLLSDRFSAERPKGSFSTLEIQRTEQGDSAMYLCASSLSGEETQYFGPGTRLLVL.

Concerning this clonotype itself: The CDR3 carries no conserved terminal phenylalanine or tryptophan, so it likely arises from a read error. This chain joins TRBV11-2 and TRBJ2-5; weak D call: TRBD2 (6 bases). The CDR3 extends over 15 amino acids. CDR1 is SGHAT, CDR2 FQNNGV, per germline. This chain's CDR3 is CARSSTWGVAESQYL. The CDR3 bases are TGTGCCAGGAGCTCCACCTGGGGGGTAGCAGAGTCCCAGTACCTC.

Remarks on this clonotype: It is likely a read error, because the conserved phenylalanine at the end of the CDR3 is missing. The rearrangement uses TRBV11-2 and TRBJ2-1; D may be TRBD1 (5 bases). The CDR3 covers 15 residues. Germline V gene data show CDR1 as SGHAT and CDR2 as FQNNGV. V lost 4 bases to trimming and J lost 8 bases, with 18 bases between them. This chain's CDR3 is CASSSSGWGGYEQFL. As DNA, the CDR3 is TGTGCCAGCAGCTCTTCTGGCTGGGGCGGTTATGAGCAGTTCTTA.

This rearrangement joins TRBV11-2 to TRBJ2-5; perhaps TRBD1 as D (6 bases). The CDR3 is 12 residues long. Germline V gives CDR1 SGHAT, CDR2 FQNNGV. Trimming took off 4 bases at V and 5 bases at J, with 8 bases between the two ends. The CDR3 DNA is TGTGCCAGCAGCTCCCAGGGGGAGACCCAGTACTTC. It translates to CASSSQGETQYF. The full variable domain, with the rest looked up from reference TRBV11-2 and TRBJ2-5, is EAGVAQSPRYKIIEKRQSVAFWCNPISGHATLYWYQQILGQGPKLLIQFQNNGVVDDSQLPKDRFSAERLKGVDSTLKIQPAKLEDSAVYLCASSSQGETQYFGPGTRLLVL.